Presented here are 13 T cell receptor beta chains from one specimen sequenced in a study of blood T cell repertoires in COVID-19. Sequencing used immunoSEQ multiplex PCR; TCRdb keeps in-frame clones, though not all of them. The sample consists of 89,000 or so clones, about 90% of them appearing once. The sequenced sample consisted of peripheral blood. These receptors were obtained from a man aged 45-65 years with COVID-19, enrolled during active disease.

The V and J genes are TRBV6-5 and TRBJ1-2; no firm D call. Trimming removed 7 bases at V and 2 bases at J, with 8 bases between. Germline V gives CDR1 MNHEY, CDR2 SVGAGI. CDR3 size: 12 residues. The CDR3 region is CASIEWNYGYTF. For the CDR3, the DNA is TGTGCCAGCATCGAGTGGAACTATGGCTACACCTTC.

This rearrangement joins TRBV10-3 to TRBJ1-1; 7 bases match TRBD1. The ends lost 3 bases at V and 0 bases at J; junction bases unmatched: 4. CDR3 size: 15 residues. CDR1 and CDR2 (germline): ENHRY, SYGVKD. CDR3 protein: CAISEGTEMNTEAFF. CDR3 in DNA: TGTGCCATCAGTGAAGGGACAGAAATGAACACTGAAGCTTTCTTT.

This clone was detected only once. The chain uses TRBV2 and TRBJ1-6; TRBD1 matches 8 bases. CDR1 is SNHLY and CDR2 is FYNNEI in the germline V gene. V was pared by 2 bases and J by 10 bases, with 10 bases of the junction left unmatched. This CDR3 is 16 amino acids long. The CDR3 loop reads CASSEITQGAGSPLHF. CDR3 bases: TGTGCCAGCAGTGAAATTACTCAGGGGGCAGGATCACCCCTCCACTTT.

The rearrangement joins TRBV7-3 to TRBJ2-3, with 11 bases fitting TRBD2. Germline lookup yields CDR1 SGHTA and CDR2 FQGTGA. CDR3 length: 15 residues. V trimming: 5 bases; J trimming: 7 bases; junction bases outside the gene matches: 8. CDR3 nucleotides: TGTGCCAGCAGCCCAAGTAGGACTAGCGGGCATACGCAGTATTTT. This sequence encodes CASSPSRTSGHTQYF. The variable domain in full, with the rest retrieved from reference TRBV7-3 and TRBJ2-3, is GAGVSQTPSNKVTEKGKYVELRCDPISGHTALYWYRQSLGQGPEFLIYFQGTGAADDSGLPNDRFFAVRPEGSVSTLKIQRTERGDSAVYLCASSPSRTSGHTQYFGPGTRLTVL.

The chain joins TRBV2 to TRBJ2-3, with TRBD2 matching over 12 bases. Germline assignment: CDR1 SNHLY and CDR2 FYNNEI. This CDR3 is built from 15 residues. V lost 7 bases to trimming and J lost 4 bases; unmatched junction nucleotides: 6. The CDR3, as DNA: TGTGCCAGCAATCCACTAGCGGGGGGCGCAGATACGCAGTATTTT. This encodes CASNPLAGGADTQYF.

The chain uses TRBV11-2 and TRBJ2-7; D is possibly TRBD1 (6 bases). V lost 1 base and J lost 7, with 8 bases in between. Germline CDR1 reads SGHAT; CDR2 reads FQNNGV. The length of the CDR3 is 12 residues. CDR3 residues: CASSLADREQYF. The CDR3 nucleotides are TGTGCCAGCAGCTTAGCCGACAGGGAGCAGTACTTC.

This clone was seen only once. CDR3 DNA sequence: TGTGCCAGTAGTTCCCAAGGGGTCGCGGGGTACGAGCAGTACTTC. Its translation is CASSSQGVAGYEQYF. The rearrangement links TRBV19 to TRBJ2-7; tentative D call: TRBD2 (6 bases). The CDR3 contains 15 residues. Germline CDR1 is LNHDA and CDR2 is SQIVND (reference sequence). V shed 5 bases and J shed 4 bases, with 18 bases lying between them.

In the case of this clone: Other DNA sequences within the sample encode an identical CDR3. J is TRBJ2-2 and V is TRBV29-1; 9 bases line up with TRBD1. CDR1 and CDR2 from the germline V gene are SQVTM and ANQGSEA. The CDR3 has 15 residues. J gave up 1 base and V 5 bases, and 5 bases lay outside the gene matches. In DNA, the CDR3 is TGCAGCGTTCGGTCGGGACAGGGGAACACCGGGGAGCTGTTTTTT. It specifies CSVRSGQGNTGELFF.

V gene TRBV24-1 combines with J gene TRBJ2-5, with D tentatively TRBD2 (6 bases). Germline V gene sequence: CDR1 KGHDR, CDR2 SFDVKD. The CDR3 consists of 13 residues. Trimming shortened V by 5 bases and J by 7 bases, and 13 bases separated the two germline ends. The CDR3 reads CATSGPGVGTQYF. The DNA for the CDR3 is TGTGCCACCAGTGGCCCGGGGGTTGGGACCCAGTACTTC.

The V gene is TRBV7-3, the J gene TRBJ1-1; D not resolved. The length of the CDR3 is 13 residues. Germline CDR1 SGHTA, CDR2 FQGTGA. V lost 1 base and J 3 bases, leaving 6 bases between the germline ends. The CDR3 sequence is CASSLNVDTEAFF. CDR3 nucleotide sequence: TGTGCCAGCAGCTTAAACGTAGACACTGAAGCTTTCTTT.

The chain carries TRBV7-2 and TRBJ2-7; D is unresolved. V was pared by 7 bases and J by 5 bases, with 15 bases between. Germline V gene data show CDR1 as SGHTA and CDR2 as FQGNSA. The CDR3 extends over 13 amino acids. CDR3 protein: CASTTLIIHEQYF. The DNA of the CDR3 is TGTGCCAGCACCACTCTTATCATACACGAGCAGTACTTC.

The chain uses TRBV29-1 and TRBJ1-2; no reliable D call. The CDR3 has 13 residues. Germline V lookup: CDR1 SQVTM, CDR2 ANQGSEA. The V gene lost 3 bases and the J gene lost 5 bases, with 13 bases spanning the gap. CDR3 bases: TGCAGCGTTGACTTCGGGGATCGGTATGGCTACACCTTC. Amino acid sequence: CSVDFGDRYGYTF.

V gene TRBV7-2 combines with J gene TRBJ2-5; TRBD2 matches at 7 bases. J gave up 5 bases and V 4 bases, and 10 bases lay outside the gene matches. The CDR3 is 15 amino acids. The germline V gene encodes CDR1 SGHTA and CDR2 FQGNSA. DNA of the CDR3: TGTGCCAGCAGCTCCTCTGTCGGGGGGTGGGAGACCCAGTACTTC. It specifies CASSSSVGGWETQYF.